The rows below give T cell receptor beta chains drawn from one sample of a study of Ad26.COV2.S vaccination and SARS-CoV-2 variants. TCRdb's copy holds only in-frame clones and misses some; the assay was immunoSEQ multiplex PCR. The sample has more than 250,000 clones; more than 70% are singletons. This sample comprised peripheral blood, obtained in a trial of Ad26.COV2.S vaccine versus placebo. All receptors come from a person between 18 and 60 years old who received the Ad26.COV2.S COVID-19 vaccine or a placebo. CDR3s include the opening cysteine and the closing phenylalanine or tryptophan. Fields, in order: clone size, D gene, J gene, V gene, CDR3 protein, CDR3 DNA. The D gene is left open where the match is weak. Clone size is given for some rows only: seen once, a few or many times, or a class if the clone is expanded.

NA | TRBD1 | TRBJ2-4 | TRBV11-2 | CASSLIRGLKGNIQYF | TGTGCCAGCAGCTTAATCAGGGGGCTAAAGGGAAACATTCAGTACTTC
once | TRBD1 | TRBJ2-5 | TRBV24-1 | CATSVGTGARETQYF | TGTGCCACCAGTGTTGGGACAGGGGCCAGAGAGACCCAGTACTTC
NA | NA | TRBJ1-2 | TRBV6-5 | CASRRPDAGGYTF | TGTGCCAGCAGGAGGCCTGATGCTGGTGGCTACACCTTC
NA | NA | TRBJ2-7 | TRBV7-2 | CASSLGQGLYEQYF | TGTGCCAGCAGCTTAGGTCAGGGCCTCTACGAGCAGTACTTC
NA | NA | TRBJ2-1 | TRBV18 | CASSAYRNNEQFF | TGTGCCAGCTCCGCCTACAGGAACAATGAGCAGTTCTTC
NA | TRBD1 | TRBJ2-1 | TRBV7-3 | CASSLDRGVWDEQFF | TGTGCCAGCAGTCTAGACAGGGGGGTATGGGATGAGCAGTTCTTC
NA | TRBD2 | TRBJ2-3 | TRBV5-4 | CASSLAGGPPDTQYF | TGTGCCAGCAGCTTAGCGGGGGGGCCCCCAGATACGCAGTATTTT
NA | NA | TRBJ1-2 | TRBV6-4 | CASSDSKGGYTF | TGTGCCAGCAGTGACTCGAAGGGAGGCTACACCTTC
NA | NA | TRBJ1-5 | TRBV18 | CASSTDRNQPQHF | TGTGCCAGCTCTACGGACCGCAATCAGCCCCAGCATTTT
NA | NA | TRBJ2-7 | TRBV20-1 | CSASGYSYEQYF | TGCAGTGCTAGTGGGTACTCCTACGAGCAGTACTTC